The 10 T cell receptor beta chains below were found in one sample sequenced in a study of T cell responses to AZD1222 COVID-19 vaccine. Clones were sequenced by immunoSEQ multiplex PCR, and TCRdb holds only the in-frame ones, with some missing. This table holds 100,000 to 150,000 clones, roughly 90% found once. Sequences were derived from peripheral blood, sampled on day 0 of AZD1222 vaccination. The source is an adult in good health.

The CDR3 sequence: CATKDREASLEQYF. The DNA of the CDR3 is TGCGCCACCAAGGACAGGGAAGCATCACTCGAGCAGTACTTC. J is TRBJ2-7 and V is TRBV10-2; 8 positions match TRBD1. V lost 10 bases to trimming and J lost 6 bases; unmatched junction nucleotides: 14. This CDR3 is built from 14 residues. Germline CDR1 reads WSHSY; CDR2 reads SAAADI.

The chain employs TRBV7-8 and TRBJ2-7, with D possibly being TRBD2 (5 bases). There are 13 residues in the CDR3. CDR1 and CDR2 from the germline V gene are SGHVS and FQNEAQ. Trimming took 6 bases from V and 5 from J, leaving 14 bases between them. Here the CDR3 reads CASRRDSRNEQYF. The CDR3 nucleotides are TGTGCCAGCAGGAGGGATTCACGAAACGAGCAGTACTTC.

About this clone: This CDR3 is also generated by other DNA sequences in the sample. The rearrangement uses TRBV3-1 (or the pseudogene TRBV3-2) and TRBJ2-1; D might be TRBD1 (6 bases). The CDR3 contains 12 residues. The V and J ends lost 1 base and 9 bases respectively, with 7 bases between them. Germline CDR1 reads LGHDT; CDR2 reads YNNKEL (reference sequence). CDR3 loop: CASSQGGREQFF. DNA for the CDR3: TGTGCCAGCAGCCAAGGGGGGCGTGAGCAGTTCTTC.

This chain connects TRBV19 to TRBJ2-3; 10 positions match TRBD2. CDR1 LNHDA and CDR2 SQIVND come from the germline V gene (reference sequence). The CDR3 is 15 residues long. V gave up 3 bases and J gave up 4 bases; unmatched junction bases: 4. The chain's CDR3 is CASSINLAGADTQYF. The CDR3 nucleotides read TGTGCCAGTAGTATTAATCTAGCGGGAGCAGATACGCAGTATTTT.

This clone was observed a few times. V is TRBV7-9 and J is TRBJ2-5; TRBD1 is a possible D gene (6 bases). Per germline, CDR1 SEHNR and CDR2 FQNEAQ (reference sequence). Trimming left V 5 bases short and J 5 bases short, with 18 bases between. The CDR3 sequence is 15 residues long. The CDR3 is CASSPTVGAGETQYF. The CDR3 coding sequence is TGTGCCAGCAGCCCGACGGTGGGGGCAGGGGAGACCCAGTACTTC.

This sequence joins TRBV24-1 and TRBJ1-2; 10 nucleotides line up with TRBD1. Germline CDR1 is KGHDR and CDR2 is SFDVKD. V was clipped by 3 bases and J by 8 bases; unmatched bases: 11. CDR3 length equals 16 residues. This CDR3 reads CATSDPRQGAAGGYTF. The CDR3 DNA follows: TGTGCCACCAGTGATCCGAGACAGGGGGCAGCGGGGGGCTACACCTTC.

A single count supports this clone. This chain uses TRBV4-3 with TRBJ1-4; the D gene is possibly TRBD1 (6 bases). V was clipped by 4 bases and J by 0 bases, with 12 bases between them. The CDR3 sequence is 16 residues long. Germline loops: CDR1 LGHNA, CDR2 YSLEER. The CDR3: CASSRRRGSTNEKLFF. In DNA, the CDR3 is TGCGCCAGCAGCCGTCGCAGGGGCTCAACTAATGAAAAACTGTTTTTT.

This CDR3 reads CASSGGTGNTEAFF. CDR3 sequence (DNA): TGCGCCAGCAGCGGGGGGACTGGGAACACTGAAGCTTTCTTT. J is TRBJ1-1 and V is TRBV5-1; tentatively, D is TRBD1 (5 bases). CDR3 size: 14 residues. CDR1 is SGHRS and CDR2 is YFSETQ in the germline V gene. V was cut by 4 bases and J by 1 base, with 11 bases left in between.

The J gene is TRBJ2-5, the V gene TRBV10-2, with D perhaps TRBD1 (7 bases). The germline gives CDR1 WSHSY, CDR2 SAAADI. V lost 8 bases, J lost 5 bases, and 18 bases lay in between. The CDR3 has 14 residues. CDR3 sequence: CASFDSGGPETQYF. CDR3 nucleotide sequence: TGCGCCAGCTTTGATTCAGGGGGGCCGGAGACCCAGTACTTC.

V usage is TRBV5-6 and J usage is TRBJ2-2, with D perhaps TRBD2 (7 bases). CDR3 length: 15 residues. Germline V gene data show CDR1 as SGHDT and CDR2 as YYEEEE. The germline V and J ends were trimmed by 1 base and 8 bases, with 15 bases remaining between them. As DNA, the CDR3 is TGTGCCAGCAGCTTGACTAGCGCAGGGGCTGGGGAGCTGTTTTTT. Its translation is CASSLTSAGAGELFF.